This T cell receptor (beta chain) stems from a study of shared clonotypes between healthy human individuals. Findings of the study overall: Several donors held around 5% of naive CD4 clonotypes in common.

The assay was immunoSEQ multiplex PCR, and TCRdb's table has in-frame clones only and misses some. The data hold roughly 1,000,000 clones, with approximately 80% observed a single time. Both subsets, CD45RA+ naive and CD45RA-negative memory, were split from the CD4+ cells. On this clone itself: The antigen is undetermined.

CDR1 MNHEY and CDR2 SVGAGI come from the germline V gene. CDR3 length: 16 amino acids. J gave up 7 bases and V 2 bases, and 7 bases lay outside the gene matches. Sequencing input: memory CD4+ T cells from PBMCs. Described subset: CD45RA-negative fraction. V usage is TRBV6-5 and J usage is TRBJ2-7, with 14 bases identical to TRBD2. The source of this sequence is a man aged 18-30 years in good health. Some clones in this sample may be carry-over from other donors' samples. The CDR3 here is CASSYGRGLAGEEQYF. DNA for the CDR3: TGTGCCAGCAGTTACGGTCGGGGACTAGCGGGAGAGGAGCAGTACTTC.